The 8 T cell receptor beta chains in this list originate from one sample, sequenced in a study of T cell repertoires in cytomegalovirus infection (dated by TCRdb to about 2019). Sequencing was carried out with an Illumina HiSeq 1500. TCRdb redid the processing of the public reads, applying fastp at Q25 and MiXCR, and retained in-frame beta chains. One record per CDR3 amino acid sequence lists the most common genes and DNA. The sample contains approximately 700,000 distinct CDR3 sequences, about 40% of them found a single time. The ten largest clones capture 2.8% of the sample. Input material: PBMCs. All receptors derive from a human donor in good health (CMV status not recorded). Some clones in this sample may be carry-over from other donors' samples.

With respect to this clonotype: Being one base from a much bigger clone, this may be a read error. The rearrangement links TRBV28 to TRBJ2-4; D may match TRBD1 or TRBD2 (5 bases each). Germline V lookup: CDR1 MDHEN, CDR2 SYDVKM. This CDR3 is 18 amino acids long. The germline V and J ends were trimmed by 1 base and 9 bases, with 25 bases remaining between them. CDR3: CASSLSGLRLDGGTIQYF. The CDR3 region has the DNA TGTGCCAGCAGTTTATCGGGATTAAGGCTTGATGGGGGAACCATTCAGTACTTC.

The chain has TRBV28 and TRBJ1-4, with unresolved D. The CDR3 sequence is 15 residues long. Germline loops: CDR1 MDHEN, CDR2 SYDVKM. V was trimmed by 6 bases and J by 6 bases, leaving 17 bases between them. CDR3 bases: TGTGCCAGCAGCACAGAACTTATCACCCATGAAAAACTGTTTTTT. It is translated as CASSTELITHEKLFF.

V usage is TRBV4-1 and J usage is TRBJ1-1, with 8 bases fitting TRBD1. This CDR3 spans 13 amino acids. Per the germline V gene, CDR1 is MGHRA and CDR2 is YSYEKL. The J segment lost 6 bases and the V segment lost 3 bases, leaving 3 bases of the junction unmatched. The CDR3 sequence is CASSQYRGAEAFF. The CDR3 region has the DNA TGCGCCAGCAGCCAGTACAGGGGGGCTGAAGCTTTCTTT.

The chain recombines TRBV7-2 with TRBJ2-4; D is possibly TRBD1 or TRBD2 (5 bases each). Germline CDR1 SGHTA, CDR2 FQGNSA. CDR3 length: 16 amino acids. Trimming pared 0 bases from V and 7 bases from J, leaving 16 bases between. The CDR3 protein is CASSLADRGHGNIQYF. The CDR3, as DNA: TGTGCCAGCAGCTTAGCTGACCGGGGCCATGGGAACATTCAGTACTTC. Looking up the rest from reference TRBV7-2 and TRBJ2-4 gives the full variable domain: GAGVSQSPSNKVTEKGKDVELRCDPISGHTALYWYRQSLGQGLEFLIYFQGNSAPDKSGLPSDRFSAERTGGSVSTLTIQRTQQEDSAVYLCASSLADRGHGNIQYFGAGTRLSVL.

The CDR3 here is CATGTASNQPQHF. CDR3 sequence (DNA): TGTGCCACCGGGACAGCTAGCAATCAGCCCCAGCATTTT. V is TRBV24-1 and J is TRBJ1-5; 7 nucleotides align to TRBD1. This CDR3 is 13 amino acids long. Germline CDR1 is KGHDR and CDR2 is SFDVKD. With 9 bases clipped from V and 0 bases from J, the junction kept 1 base outside the gene matches.

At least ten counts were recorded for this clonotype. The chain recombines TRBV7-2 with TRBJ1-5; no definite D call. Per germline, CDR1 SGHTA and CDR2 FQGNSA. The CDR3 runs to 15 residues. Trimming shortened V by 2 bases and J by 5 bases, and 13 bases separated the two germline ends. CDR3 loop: CASSLKLSRDQPQHF. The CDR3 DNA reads TGTGCCAGCAGCTTAAAGTTGTCCCGAGATCAGCCCCAGCATTTT. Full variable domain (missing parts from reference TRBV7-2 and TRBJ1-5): GAGVSQSPSNKVTEKGKDVELRCDPISGHTALYWYRQSLGQGLEFLIYFQGNSAPDKSGLPSDRFSAERTGGSVSTLTIQRTQQEDSAVYLCASSLKLSRDQPQHFGDGTRLSIL.

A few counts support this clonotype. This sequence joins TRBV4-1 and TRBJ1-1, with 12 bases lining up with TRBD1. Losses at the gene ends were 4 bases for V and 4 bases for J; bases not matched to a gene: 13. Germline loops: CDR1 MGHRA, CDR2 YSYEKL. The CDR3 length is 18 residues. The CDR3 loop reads CASSREGTGGLGGTEAFF. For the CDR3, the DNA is TGCGCCAGCAGCCGAGAAGGGACAGGGGGCCTAGGGGGCACTGAAGCTTTCTTT.

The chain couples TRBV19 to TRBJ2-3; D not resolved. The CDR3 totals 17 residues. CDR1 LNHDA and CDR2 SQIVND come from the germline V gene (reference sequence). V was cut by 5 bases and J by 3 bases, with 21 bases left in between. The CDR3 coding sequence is TGTGCCAGTAGTCCCCGCCTGGGGATCAGAGGTACAGATACGCAGTATTTT. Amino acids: CASSPRLGIRGTDTQYF.